These 20 T cell receptor beta chains were all obtained from the same sample, sequenced in a study of shared T cell receptors in the human thymus. Some clones are missing from TCRdb's copy, which holds only in-frame ones; the method was immunoSEQ multiplex PCR. The sample lists hundreds of thousands of clones, more than 75% occurring once. The same data also contributed to another study, on human thymus T cells.

Sequencing was carried out using thymocytes. Receptors originate from a boy younger than two with a congenital heart defect.

A remark on this clone: The junction does not match germline at one end; this may be a read error. The V gene is TRBV11-2, the J gene TRBJ2-7; TRBD1 matches 7 bases. This CDR3 has 15 amino acids. Germline CDR1 SGHAT, CDR2 FQNNGV. The CDR3 loop is CASSLVRDSSYGQYF. As DNA, the CDR3 is TGTGCCAGCAGCTTAGTCCGGGACAGTTCCTACGGGCAGTACTTC.

The chain links TRBV7-2 to TRBJ1-2; no clear D. This CDR3 comprises 18 residues. V was shortened by 5 bases and J by 5 bases, with 27 bases between the two germline ends. Germline V gives CDR1 SGHTA, CDR2 FQGNSA. The CDR3 DNA follows: TGTGCCAGCAGCCATAGGTGGCGTTATTCAGGAAGCCCTTATGGCTACACCTTC. It specifies CASSHRWRYSGSPYGYTF.

V is TRBV27 and J is TRBJ2-2; D is unresolved. Germline CDR1 reads MNHEY; CDR2 reads SMNVEV (reference sequence). Trimming pared 6 bases from V and 7 bases from J, leaving 12 bases between. This CDR3 has 13 residues. The CDR3 bases are TGTGCCAGCAGCCCCTCCGAGATCGGGGAGCTGTTTTTT. Translated: CASSPSEIGELFF.

This chain connects TRBV25-1 to TRBJ2-1; possible D gene TRBD2, 5 bases. The CDR3 is made up of 11 amino acids. The ends were cut back, 5 bases at V and 9 bases at J, with 8 bases in the middle. Germline-derived CDR1 and CDR2 are MGHDK and SYGVNS. Here the CDR3 DNA reads TGTGCCAGCAGTTCGGGGTGTGAGCAGTTCTTC. Translating gives CASSSGCEQFF.

This chain connects TRBV4-3 to TRBJ2-5; TRBD1 matches 7 bases. This CDR3 has 16 residues. With 0 bases clipped from V and 1 base from J, the junction kept 5 bases outside the gene matches. Germline V CDR1 and CDR2: LGHNA, YSLEER. As DNA, the CDR3 is TGCGCCAGCAGCCAAGAAATACAGGGGATCCAAGAGACCCAGTACTTC. It encodes CASSQEIQGIQETQYF.

This rearrangement joins TRBV9 to TRBJ2-3; D unresolved. V was pared by 2 bases and J by 0 bases, with 10 bases between. The CDR3 covers 15 residues. Germline assignment: CDR1 SGDLS and CDR2 YYNGEE. The CDR3 bases are TGTGCCAGCAGCGTGTCCACGACAAGCACAGATACGCAGTATTTT. Translation gives CASSVSTTSTDTQYF.

The chain employs TRBV4-1 and TRBJ2-7; tentatively, D is TRBD1 (6 bases). This CDR3 is built from 16 residues. The V end lost 1 base, the J end lost 2 bases, and 15 bases lay between the germline ends. Germline V gene lookup returns CDR1 MGHRA and CDR2 YSYEKL. The DNA for the CDR3 is TGCGCCAGCAGCCAAGGACAGGCGACTTGGGCCTACGAGCAGTACTTC. It translates to CASSQGQATWAYEQYF.

In its sample, this clone was seen once. This chain joins TRBV7-9 and TRBJ2-7; 8 bases agree with TRBD2. The CDR3 length is 16 residues. V was clipped by 5 bases and J by 6 bases; unmatched bases: 15. Germline V lookup: CDR1 SEHNR, CDR2 FQNEAQ (reference sequence). The CDR3 sequence is CASSPPASGRNGEQYF. The CDR3 DNA sequence: TGTGCCAGCAGCCCCCCGGCCAGCGGGAGAAATGGCGAGCAGTACTTC.

V gene TRBV5-4 combines with J gene TRBJ1-2, with D unresolved. The germline V gene has CDR1 SGHNT and CDR2 YYREEE (reference sequence). Trimming left V 1 base short and J 7 bases short, with 17 bases between. This CDR3 has 15 amino acids. CDR3 in DNA: TGTGCCAGCAGCTTGTCTAGACGGAGAGATTTTGGCTACACCTTC. Translation gives CASSLSRRRDFGYTF.

The chain combines TRBV2 with TRBJ2-3; D gene ambiguous. The ends were cut back, 3 bases at V and 0 bases at J, with 10 bases in the middle. Germline V CDR1 and CDR2: SNHLY, FYNNEI. The CDR3 sequence is 15 residues long. The CDR3 region is CASSDKSPSTDTQYF. The CDR3, as DNA: TGTGCCAGCAGTGACAAGAGCCCTAGCACAGATACGCAGTATTTT.

The chain has TRBV7-9 and TRBJ1-3; perhaps TRBD1 as D (5 bases). Germline V gene data show CDR1 as SEHNR and CDR2 as FQNEAQ (reference sequence). V lost 4 bases, J lost 0 bases, and 10 bases lay in between. The CDR3 totals 15 residues. The CDR3 DNA is TGTGCCAGCAGCTCGGACACCCGCTCTGGAAACACCATATATTTT. This encodes CASSSDTRSGNTIYF.

The rearrangement links TRBV27 to TRBJ2-7; D is perhaps TRBD1 (5 bases). Deletions cut 6 bases from V and 2 bases from J, with 14 bases between. Germline loops: CDR1 MNHEY, CDR2 SMNVEV (reference sequence). The CDR3 is made up of 14 amino acids. CDR3 DNA sequence: TGTGCCAGCAGAGTACAAGACAGTACCTACGAGCAGTACTTC. Protein sequence: CASRVQDSTYEQYF.

The chain links TRBV28 to TRBJ1-2; 8 nucleotides align to TRBD1. The J segment lost 3 bases and the V segment lost 7 bases, leaving 4 bases of the junction unmatched. CDR3 size: 13 residues. Germline V gives CDR1 MDHEN, CDR2 SYDVKM. CDR3 coding DNA: TGTGCCAGCACCATACAGGGGGACTATGGCTACACCTTC. This gives the protein CASTIQGDYGYTF.

The chain has TRBV28 and TRBJ1-5; D unresolved. Between the trimmed V and J ends, which lost 7 bases and 5 bases, there was a span of 9 bases. The CDR3 is 12 amino acids. CDR1 and CDR2 from the germline V gene are MDHEN and SYDVKM. The CDR3 DNA reads TGTGCCAGCACGCGCCTTGATCAGCCCCAGCATTTT. It specifies CASTRLDQPQHF. The complete variable domain, with remaining parts taken from reference TRBV28 and TRBJ1-5, reads DVKVTQSSRYLVKRTGEKVFLECVQDMDHENMFWYRQDPGLGLRLIYFSYDVKMKEKGDIPEGYSVSREKKERFSLILESASTNQTSMYLCASTRLDQPQHFGDGTRLSIL.

V is TRBV6-1 and J is TRBJ2-5; the D is unclear. Germline V gene data show CDR1 as MNHNS and CDR2 as SASEGT. This CDR3 contains 15 residues. V was clipped by 4 bases and J by 1 base, with 13 bases between them. CDR3 nucleotides: TGTGCCAGCAGTGCTCCAGGTACCGCCCAAGAGACCCAGTACTTC. It codes for CASSAPGTAQETQYF.

The rearrangement joins TRBV18 to TRBJ1-2, with D tentatively TRBD1 (5 bases). Germline V lookup: CDR1 KGHSH, CDR2 LQKENI. The CDR3 consists of 15 residues. The V end was cut by 3 bases, the J end by 1 base, with 12 bases between. CDR3 nucleotides: TGTGCCAGCTCACCGGGGCAGATATTTAACTATGGCTACACCTTC. Protein: CASSPGQIFNYGYTF.

The CDR3 region is CASSDTRDRPLPHYTF. In DNA, the CDR3 is TGTGCCAGCAGTGACACTAGGGACAGGCCGCTCCCCCACTACACCTTC. The rearrangement joins TRBV6-4 to TRBJ1-2, with 8 bases identical to TRBD1. Trimming cost V 2 bases and J 10 bases; bases outside gene matches: 15. Germline V gene lookup returns CDR1 MRHNA and CDR2 SNTAGT. This CDR3 has 16 residues.

The rearrangement uses TRBV6-6 and TRBJ1-5; the match to TRBD1 covers 8 bases. The CDR3 loop spans 15 amino acids. Germline V CDR1 and CDR2: MNHNY, SVGAGI (reference sequence). J was trimmed by 2 bases and V by 5 bases; bases with no gene match: 5. CDR3 sequence (DNA): TGTGCCAGCAGTAAACAGGGGGAAGGCAATCAGCCCCAGCATTTT. Translating it yields CASSKQGEGNQPQHF.

The CDR3: CASSCTPSGVTDTQYF. The DNA for the CDR3 is TGTGCCAGCAGCTGCACCCCTAGCGGGGTCACAGATACGCAGTATTTT. V and J are TRBV27 and TRBJ2-3; 9 bases fit TRBD2. The CDR3 loop spans 16 amino acids. J was trimmed by 2 bases and V by 6 bases; bases with no gene match: 9. From germline, CDR1 is MNHEY and CDR2 SMNVEV (reference sequence).

The rearrangement joins TRBV27 to TRBJ2-1, with 7 bases fitting TRBD2. The germline V gene encodes CDR1 MNHEY and CDR2 SMNVEV (reference sequence). The trim removed 8 bases at V and 0 bases at J, leaving 22 bases unmatched. This CDR3 has 20 residues. The CDR3 coding sequence is TGTGCCAGCTCGTCGGTGGGTCTCGGGACTAAATTGAGCTCCTACAATGAGCAGTTCTTC. It is translated as CASSSVGLGTKLSSYNEQFF.